The present T cell receptor beta chain was sequenced within a study of shared clonotypes between healthy human individuals (dated by TCRdb to about 2020). Study-level background: A couple of women and a few men aged 18 to 49 years were included in the cohort. For each donor, CD4 naive and CD4 memory were each run on three plates, CD8 naive on two plates, and CD8 memory on one plate. Between about 0.94 and 8.9 billion PBMCs per donor were obtained by leukapheresis. To estimate repertoire size and how much clonotype sharing occurs between individuals, the study deeply sequenced the blood TCR repertoires of a handful of healthy adults. To increase sequencing depth and limit assay-specific biases, different laboratories used diverse techniques to prepare libraries and sequence TCR repertoires. Study-level results and caveats: Sampling was limited to blood, and TCR repertoires in tissue likely differ from TCR repertoires in blood. Pairwise subsampling led to the expectation that sequencing depth would affect the degree of clonotype sharing among donors. Clonotypes shared by all four sorted-subset donors showed higher generation probabilities than non-shared clonotypes. When a few donors were compared, the shared fraction of clonotypes was roughly 5% for naive CD4, about 4% for naive CD8, about 2.4% for memory CD4, and 0.35% to 0.5% for memory CD8. Even with the large sequencing depth, rarefaction of the sorted-subset datasets indicated that sequencing was incomplete. Naive subsets generally had larger estimated clonotype richness than memory subsets did. Because the study included a small number of donors, the genetic and exposure-history diversity represented was limited.

As encoded in the germline V gene, CDR1 is MNHEY while CDR2 is SVGAGI. V is trimmed back by 4 bases and J by 2 bases, and the junction contains 8 bases that no gene match accounts for. The CDR3 spans 16 residues, from the cysteine through the phenylalanine. Of the read, only the CDR3 DNA is kept; its 48 bases are in frame from base 1. TCR CDR3 regions were amplified from genomic DNA by multiplex PCR using the deep immunoSEQ assay. Genomic DNA extracted from each cell subset was distributed evenly over all wells of several immunoSEQ 96-well plates, and each plate served as one replicate. For sorted subsets, 200 to 250 ng of genomic DNA, equivalent to tens of thousands of T cell genomes, went into each replicate PCR. The purified libraries were quantified using a Qubit 3.0 fluorometer, sized with a Bioanalyzer 2100, and then quantified again using the KAPA Library Quantification kit. A separate single-read 150-cycle Illumina NextSeq 550 flow cell was used to sequence each immunoSEQ 96-well plate. Regarding the original processing steps: Because the immunoSEQ output included only junctional sequences and no quality scores, the filtering could not be the same as the filtering used for full-length reads. To assign V/J genes and CDR3, sequences were annotated against IMGT germline references using PyIR, a Python wrapper for IgBLAST v1.9. Reads were removed for weak V/J assignments (E-value above 1e-6), missing CDR3, stop codons, out-of-frame junctions, or ambiguous translated residues. V3J clonotypes were defined as sequences sharing the same inferred V gene, J gene, and CDR3 amino acid sequence. To compute the percentage overlap between repertoires, the number of shared unique clonotypes was divided by the size of the smaller repertoire. Repertoire richness was assessed with RTK rarefaction, the Chao1 estimator, and Recon v2.1 estimates of unobserved clonotypes. OLGA was used to compute generation probabilities for all TCRbeta clonotypes that the gDNA method yielded from a handful of donors. Sourced from immuneACCESS, this table was stored by TCRdb with only in-frame sequences that have V and J called. A share of the clones is absent; for the studies checked, an unresolved V gene accounts for under half, and the remainder has no known explanation. The DNA gave D and trimming, while V, J and clone size come from that table. For this sample the table gives roughly 2.1 million clones, of which roughly 91% were detected only once. Together, the top ten hold 1.7% of the sample.

CD8 naive samples were CD45RO-negative cells positively selected for CCR7, giving a CD45RA+CCR7+ population that excluded TemRA cells. Healthy HIV-negative adults with no recently reported acute infections or vaccinations were included as donors. Only Caucasian adults living in Nashville, Tennessee, USA were represented among the donors. Blood was collected by leukapheresis, and PBMCs were isolated by Ficoll-Histopaque density gradient centrifugation and then cryopreserved in liquid nitrogen vapor phase. Analytical flow cytometry was used to check the purity and quantity of every magnetically sorted T cell population. Genomic DNA was isolated from every sorted fraction and measured by UV absorbance on a Nanodrop 2000c. Details on this clone: Its antigen remains undetermined. Base qualities are not at hand, and no much larger clone is one base apart.

The sequenced material came from naive CD8+ T cells from PBMCs. This specimen's cell subset or site label, interpreted: CD45RA+CCR7+. The rearranged chain carries TRBV6-5 and TRBJ2-7, and TRBD1 aligns with 10 junction nucleotides. The receptor was isolated from a man younger than 35 in good health. Some clones in this sample may be carry-over from other donors' samples. The DNA sequence reads TGTGCCAGCAGTTTCCGGGACAGGGGTGGGACCTACGAGCAGTACTTC. The resulting protein is CASSFRDRGGTYEQYF.